These 10 T cell receptor beta chains were sequenced from one sample in a study of T-cell reconstitution after alpha-beta-depleted transplantation in children. It was with unique molecular identifiers that the TCRbeta library was prepared. TCRdb reanalysed the PCR reads using MiXCR and keeps one entry per CDR3 protein. The sample holds around 700,000 distinct CDR3 sequences, around 13% seen once. The source was PBMCs, collected before TCRalphabeta/CD19-depleted stem cell transplant. The receptors were sampled from a girl aged 2-15 years with congenital amegakaryocytic thrombocytopenia, due to receive a stem cell transplant.

Worth noting for this clonotype: It may be a read error: a sequence one base away is much more abundant. The chain has TRBV7-9 and TRBJ2-4; TRBD1 agrees at 9 bases. There are 16 residues in the CDR3. V trimming: 6 bases; J trimming: 2 bases; junction bases outside the gene matches: 8. Germline V gene sequence: CDR1 SEHNR, CDR2 FQNEAQ (reference sequence). The CDR3 sequence is CASSKYRGLTKNIQYF. CDR3 nucleotides: TGTGCCAGCAGTAAGTACAGGGGGCTAACCAAAAACATTCAGTACTTC.

The rearrangement links TRBV29-1 to TRBJ2-1; tentative D call: TRBD2 (5 bases). V gave up 3 bases and J gave up 0 bases, with 12 bases separating them. Germline CDR1 reads SQVTM; CDR2 reads ANQGSEA. The CDR3 runs 15 residues. The CDR3 is CSVETQRFSYNEQFF. CDR3 DNA sequence: TGCAGCGTTGAGACACAGCGGTTCTCCTACAATGAGCAGTTCTTC.

V is TRBV11-1 and J is TRBJ2-6; 8 bases are a match to TRBD1. This CDR3 has 18 amino acids. The V segment lost 2 bases and the J segment 1 base; nucleotides outside the gene matches: 7. CDR1 and CDR2 (germline): SGHAT, FQDESV (reference sequence). CDR3 sequence reads: CASSLPGQGVSGANVLTF. CDR3 bases: TGTGCCAGCAGCTTACCAGGACAGGGTGTGTCTGGGGCCAACGTCCTGACTTTC.

V is TRBV5-1 and J is TRBJ2-5, with D perhaps TRBD1 (5 bases). The germline V and J ends were trimmed by 4 bases and 0 bases, with 10 bases remaining between them. CDR1 and CDR2 from the germline V gene are SGHRS and YFSETQ. The CDR3 has 14 residues. CDR3 sequence: CASSPRQNQETQYF. The CDR3 DNA is TGCGCCAGCAGCCCCCGACAGAACCAAGAGACCCAGTACTTC.

This clonotype was seen more than once but under ten times. This chain links TRBV27 with TRBJ2-2; 12 bases fit TRBD2. Germline V gene sequence: CDR1 MNHEY, CDR2 SMNVEV (reference sequence). With 4 bases clipped from V and 3 bases from J, the junction kept 6 bases outside the gene matches. This CDR3 has 17 amino acids. This CDR3 is CASSWGLAGADTGELFF. Written as DNA, the CDR3 is TGTGCCAGCAGTTGGGGACTAGCGGGTGCTGACACCGGGGAGCTGTTTTTT.

The chain couples TRBV27 to TRBJ2-1; 14 bases line up with TRBD2. Trimming at V came to 4 bases and at J to 5 bases, leaving 7 bases not matched to a gene. The CDR3 sequence is 17 residues long. Looked up from germline, CDR1 is MNHEY and CDR2 is SMNVEV (reference sequence). The CDR3 nucleotides read TGTGCCAGCAGTTCGGGGACTAGCGGGAGAACCCACAATGAGCAGTTCTTC. This encodes CASSSGTSGRTHNEQFF.

This clonotype was counted a few times. J is TRBJ1-5 and V is TRBV6-2 or TRBV6-3; 7 bases line up with TRBD1. The ends lost 5 bases at V and 11 bases at J; junction bases unmatched: 6. Germline-derived CDR1 and CDR2 are MNHEY and SVGEGT. The CDR3 is made up of 12 amino acids. The CDR3 loop is CASSPADRSQHF. The CDR3 bases are TGTGCCAGCAGTCCCGCGGACAGGTCCCAGCATTTT.

This clonotype occurred many times. The V call is TRBV20-1, the J call TRBJ1-1; D ambiguous. V was shortened by 7 bases and J by 11 bases, with 17 bases between the two germline ends. The CDR3 consists of 11 residues. Germline V gene data show CDR1 as DFQATT and CDR2 as SNEGSKA (reference sequence). CDR3 residues: CSGRSAPNAFF. CDR3 DNA sequence: TGCAGTGGCCGGTCGGCACCGAACGCTTTCTTT.

V and J are TRBV5-1 and TRBJ1-3, with D possibly matching TRBD1 (5 bases). The germline V gene encodes CDR1 SGHRS and CDR2 YFSETQ. This CDR3 is built from 14 residues. V was shortened by 7 bases and J by 0 bases, with 11 bases between the two germline ends. CDR3 nucleotide sequence: TGCGCCAGCGCACCGGGGGACTCTGGAAACACCATATATTTT. Amino acid sequence: CASAPGDSGNTIYF. The full variable domain, with the rest looked up from reference TRBV5-1 and TRBJ1-3, is KAGVTQTPRYLIKTRGQQVTLSCSPISGHRSVSWYQQTPGQGLQFLFEYFSETQRNKGNFPGRFSGRQFSNSRSEMNVSTLELGDSALYLCASAPGDSGNTIYFGEGSWLTVV.

This clonotype was counted between two and nine times. V usage is TRBV7-9 and J usage is TRBJ2-3; no firm D call. Germline-derived CDR1 and CDR2 are SEHNR and FQNEAQ (reference sequence). The V and J ends lost 5 bases and 0 bases respectively, with 9 bases between them. The CDR3 is 14 residues long. CDR3 coding DNA: TGTGCCAGCAGCCGAGACTGGAGCACAGATACGCAGTATTTT. It codes for CASSRDWSTDTQYF.